This TCR beta chain was identified in a study of a mutant IDH1 vaccine in newly diagnosed glioma. Study summary: Vaccination was launched 4-6 weeks after radiotherapy alone, or with temozolomide cycles. Week 35 was safety follow-up visit V12; week 47 was end-of-study visit V13. Pretreatment consisted of radiotherapy, temozolomide, or both, with most receiving both.

Study observations and caveats: Changes to the top peripheral T cell clonotypes appeared unrelated to pseudoprogression.

Time point given: week 35, safety follow-up. The vaccine gave 300 ug of a 20-mer mutant IDH1 peptide subcutaneously per dose. The method was immunoSEQ multiplex PCR; TCRdb's version includes in-frame clones alone and lacks a portion of them. The table shows roughly 44,000 clones, with about four fifths occurring only once. This CDR3 has 15 residues. V gave up 4 bases and J gave up 5 bases; unmatched junction bases: 10. CDR1 MNHEY and CDR2 SVGAGI come from the germline V gene. A remark on this clone: Its antigen is not identified.

Source: PBMCs, taken from a glioma patient whose treatment included an IDH1 peptide vaccine. This receptor was taken from a woman aged 40 to 55 with glioma. Some clones in this sample may be carry-over from other donors' samples. The rearrangement uses TRBV6-5 and TRBJ1-2; TRBD1 agrees at 7 bases. CDR3 nucleotides: TGTGCCAGCAGTTCCCCCCCTGGCAGGGGGTATGGCTACACCTTC. Encoded protein: CASSSPPGRGYGYTF.